Reported below is one TCR beta chain. Antigen specificity is unknown. The sample belongs to a study of cytomegalovirus exposure and HLA in healthy donors. Overall study results and limits: Within an earlier analysis, most TCR beta V segments proved productive either about 90% or about 30% of the time. The investigators catalogued some 150 TCR beta chains as cytomegalovirus-associated. A few CMV-associated chains were confirmed in vitro to be specific for CMV antigens.

The PCR was carried out with 60 Vbeta primers and 13 Jbeta primers. The method was immunoSEQ multiplex PCR; TCRdb's version includes in-frame clones alone and lacks a portion of them. Its table records roughly 140,000 clones. V was trimmed by 0 bases and J by 4 bases, leaving 12 bases between them. The CDR3 loop spans 15 amino acids. From germline, CDR1 is MGHRA and CDR2 YSYEKL. The receptor comes from a man between 35 and 55 years old in good health and CMV-seronegative. Sequenced input: PBMCs. J is TRBJ1-2 and V is TRBV4-1; D ambiguous. Here the CDR3 DNA reads TGCGCCAGCAGCCAAGAAGCCTCTCCCTTCTATGGCTACACCTTC. Its translation is CASSQEASPFYGYTF.